The 2 T cell receptor beta chains presented below share a single source sample, sequenced in a study of cytomegalovirus exposure and HLA in healthy donors. Primers: 60 Vbeta forward and 13 Jbeta reverse. The method was immunoSEQ multiplex PCR; TCRdb's version includes in-frame clones alone and lacks a portion of them. The data contain some 150,000 clones, 82% of them singletons. Material: PBMCs. These receptors were collected from a woman aged 45-59 years in good health and CMV-seropositive.

The CDR3 protein is CASLNRDREGNQPQHF. DNA of the CDR3: TGTGCCAGCCTCAATCGGGACAGGGAGGGCAATCAGCCCCAGCATTTT. This sequence joins TRBV14 and TRBJ1-5; TRBD1 aligns across 9 bases. Germline CDR1 SGHDN, CDR2 FVKESK. The V gene end was trimmed by 8 bases and the J gene end by 2 bases; junction bases not matched to a gene: 10. This CDR3 is built from 16 residues.

The rearrangement uses TRBV6-1 and TRBJ1-5, with unresolved D. Germline V CDR1 and CDR2: MNHNS, SASEGT. CDR3 length equals 13 residues. Trimming left V 7 bases short and J 4 bases short, with 11 bases between. Here the CDR3 reads CASTTNGNQPQHF. The CDR3, as DNA: TGTGCCAGCACCACGAACGGGAATCAGCCCCAGCATTTT.